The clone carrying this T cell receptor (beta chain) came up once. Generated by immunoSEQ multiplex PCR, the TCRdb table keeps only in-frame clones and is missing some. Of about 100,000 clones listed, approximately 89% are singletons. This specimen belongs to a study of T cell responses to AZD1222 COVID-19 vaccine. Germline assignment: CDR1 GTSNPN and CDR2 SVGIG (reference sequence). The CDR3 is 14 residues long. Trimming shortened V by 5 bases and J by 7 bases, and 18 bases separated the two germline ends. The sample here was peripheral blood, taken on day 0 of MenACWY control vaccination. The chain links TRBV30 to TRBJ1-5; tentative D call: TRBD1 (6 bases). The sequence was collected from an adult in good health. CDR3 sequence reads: CAWGVPSDRQPQHF. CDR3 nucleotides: TGTGCCTGGGGGGTGCCATCAGACAGGCAGCCCCAGCATTTT.